This is a list of T cell receptor beta chains from one sample in a study of blood T cell repertoires in COVID-19. Assay used: immunoSEQ multiplex PCR; TCRdb lists only in-frame clones, some missing. The sample shows approximately 190,000 clones, 83% of them seen only once. Sequencing was carried out using peripheral blood. These receptors all come from a woman aged 40 to 50 with acute or convalescent COVID-19. The CDR3 runs from the conserved cysteine through the conserved F or W. A D gene is named only where the DNA matches it firmly. Clone size, where shown, is once, few, many, or a class for clones that have expanded.

D,size,J,V,CDR3,DNA
TRBD2,.,TRBJ2-3,TRBV7-2,CASSLLTSGGSDTQYF,TGTGCCAGCAGCCTACTGACTAGCGGGGGATCGGATACGCAGTATTTT
.,.,TRBJ2-1,TRBV5-1,CASSLTDNEQFF,TGCGCCAGCAGCCTGACAGACAATGAGCAGTTCTTC
TRBD2,once,TRBJ2-3,TRBV9,CASSVLLAGAHTQYF,TGTGCCAGCAGCGTATTACTAGCGGGGGCCCATACGCAGTATTTT
TRBD2,.,TRBJ2-7,TRBV9,CASSETGTSGVREQYF,TGTGCCAGCAGCGAAACAGGGACTAGCGGGGTGCGAGAGCAGTACTTC
.,.,TRBJ1-1,TRBV19,CASSKIGVNTEAFF,TGTGCCAGTAGTAAAATCGGTGTGAACACTGAAGCTTTCTTT
.,.,TRBJ1-2,TRBV9,CASSPDRNYGYTF,TGTGCCAGCAGCCCCGACAGGAACTATGGCTACACCTTC
.,.,TRBJ2-3,TRBV5-1,CASSPTPLGGTDTQYF,TGCGCCAGCAGCCCCACACCACTAGGAGGCACAGATACGCAGTATTTT
.,once,TRBJ2-7,TRBV28,CASSFRGTPYEQYF,TGTGCCAGCAGTTTTAGAGGGACACCTTACGAGCAGTACTTC
TRBD1,.,TRBJ1-5,TRBV7-2,CASSRTGMYQPQHF,TGTGCCAGCAGCAGGACAGGGATGTATCAGCCCCAGCATTTT
.,few,TRBJ1-2,TRBV5-4,CASGRGYDGYTF,TGTGCCAGCGGTAGGGGTTATGATGGCTACACCTTC
TRBD1,once,TRBJ1-2,TRBV3-1/TRBV3-2,CASTGGPLNYGYTF,TGTGCCAGTACAGGGGGTCCCCTCAACTATGGCTACACCTTC
TRBD1,.,TRBJ1-5,TRBV6-5,CASSPQTGGYQPQHF,TGTGCCAGCAGTCCCCAGACAGGGGGCTATCAGCCCCAGCATTTT
.,.,TRBJ2-7,TRBV6-6,CASSSSGYGEQYF,TGTGCCAGCAGTTCGTCGGGGTACGGCGAGCAGTACTTC
.,.,TRBJ1-1,TRBV6-5,CASSYSGGEVNTEAFF,TGTGCCAGCAGTTACTCTGGGGGGGAAGTAAACACTGAAGCTTTCTTT
.,.,TRBJ1-1,TRBV28,CASSLPGRGTEAFF,TGTGCCAGCAGTTTACCAGGCCGCGGGACTGAAGCTTTCTTT
.,few,TRBJ1-6,TRBV12-3/TRBV12-4,CASSLYNSPLHF,TGTGCCAGCAGTCTCTATAATTCACCCCTCCACTTT
.,.,TRBJ1-1,TRBV4-1,CASSQESFRNTEAFF,TGCGCCAGCAGCCAAGAATCCTTTAGGAACACTGAAGCTTTCTTT
TRBD2,.,TRBJ2-2,TRBV19,CASSVMAGGRGELFF,TGTGCCAGTAGTGTCATGGCGGGGGGGCGCGGGGAGCTGTTTTTT
TRBD1,.,TRBJ1-1,TRBV3-1/TRBV3-2,CASSLKPGQGEAFF,TGTGCCAGCAGCCTGAAACCGGGACAGGGTGAAGCTTTCTTT
TRBD1,.,TRBJ2-1,TRBV24-1,CATSDFYDRGVNEQFF,TGTGCCACCAGTGATTTTTACGACAGGGGGGTTAATGAGCAGTTCTTC
.,once,TRBJ2-7,TRBV30,CAWRSPGSLDEQYF,TGTGCCTGGAGAAGCCCAGGGTCTTTGGACGAGCAGTACTTC
TRBD1,.,TRBJ1-4,TRBV27,CASRGTENEKLFF,TGTGCCAGCCGAGGGACAGAGAATGAAAAACTGTTTTTT
.,.,TRBJ1-4,TRBV5-1,CASSAGQYEKLFF,TGCGCCAGCAGCGCCGGACAGTATGAAAAACTGTTTTTT
.,.,TRBJ1-2,TRBV7-9,CASSLVSWDNNGYTF,TGTGCCAGCAGCTTAGTCTCGTGGGACAATAATGGCTACACCTTC
.,once,TRBJ1-5,TRBV4-1,CASSQGRGRAGNQPQHF,TGCGCCAGCAGCCAAGGGAGGGGCAGGGCGGGCAATCAGCCCCAGCATTTT
TRBD1,.,TRBJ1-2,TRBV27,CASSPPPGQATYYGYTF,TGTGCCAGCAGCCCGCCGCCGGGACAGGCCACCTACTATGGCTACACCTTC
TRBD2,.,TRBJ2-3,TRBV5-1,CASASLGGPIDTQYF,TGCGCCAGCGCATCTTTGGGAGGGCCCATAGATACGCAGTATTTT
.,once,TRBJ1-2,TRBV2,CARRAGARGYTF,TGTGCCAGGAGGGCAGGGGCCCGGGGCTACACCTTC
TRBD1,.,TRBJ2-1,TRBV2,CASSDRGGSYNEQFF,TGTGCCAGCAGCGACAGGGGAGGATCCTACAATGAGCAGTTCTTC
.,.,TRBJ1-2,TRBV27,CASSSGSGYTF,TGTGCCAGCAGTTCGGGGAGTGGCTACACCTTC
TRBD1,.,TRBJ2-1,TRBV6-5,CASSYSRLTGGNEQFF,TGTGCCAGCAGTTACTCGAGGCTAACAGGGGGCAATGAGCAGTTCTTC
.,.,TRBJ1-3,TRBV19,CASRRGQISGNTIYF,TGTGCCAGTCGACGAGGACAGATCTCTGGAAACACCATATATTTT
.,.,TRBJ1-5,TRBV3-1/TRBV3-2,CASSQDSSYSQPQHF,TGTGCCAGCAGCCAAGATTCCTCGTACAGTCAGCCCCAGCATTTT
.,.,TRBJ2-7,TRBV4-1,CASSQDYRTFGEQYF,TGCGCCAGCAGCCAAGATTACCGGACATTCGGGGAGCAGTACTTC
.,.,TRBJ1-2,TRBV6-5,CASSLQGGGYTF,TGTGCCAGCAGTCTACAGGGTGGTGGCTACACCTTC
TRBD1,.,TRBJ2-6,TRBV5-6,CASSLVLGQGKSGANVLTF,TGTGCCAGCAGCTTGGTACTGGGACAGGGGAAATCTGGGGCCAACGTCCTGACTTTC
TRBD2,.,TRBJ2-5,TRBV5-1,CASSLGSSGRETQYF,TGCGCCAGCAGCTTGGGTTCTAGCGGGAGAGAGACCCAGTACTTC
.,.,TRBJ1-1,TRBV5-6,CASSLTWALNTEAFF,TGTGCCAGCAGCTTGACCTGGGCCCTGAACACTGAAGCTTTCTTT
.,.,TRBJ2-4,TRBV30,CAWAEVAKNIQYF,TGTGCCTGGGCCGAGGTGGCCAAAAACATTCAGTACTTC
TRBD2,.,TRBJ2-1,TRBV5-1,CASSLVAGAYNEQFF,TGCGCCAGCAGCTTGGTGGCGGGAGCCTACAATGAGCAGTTCTTC
TRBD2,.,TRBJ2-1,TRBV10-3,CAISEWLAGGRRSYNEQFF,TGTGCCATCAGTGAGTGGCTAGCGGGAGGGCGACGATCCTACAATGAGCAGTTCTTC
.,.,TRBJ2-3,TRBV18,CASSPIAAYTDTQYF,TGTGCCAGCTCACCTATAGCTGCATACACAGATACGCAGTATTTT
TRBD1,.,TRBJ2-3,TRBV19,CASSRGQISTDTQYF,TGTGCCAGTAGTAGGGGACAGATTAGCACAGATACGCAGTATTTT
TRBD1,once,TRBJ1-1,TRBV27,CASSPGQVRYTEAFF,TGTGCCAGCAGTCCAGGACAGGTCCGCTATACTGAAGCTTTCTTT
.,.,TRBJ2-2,TRBV5-4,CASSLGRGNTGELFF,TGTGCCAGCAGCTTGGGGCGGGGGAACACCGGGGAGCTGTTTTTT
TRBD1,.,TRBJ1-1,TRBV5-6,CASSLLQGMGPEAFF,TGTGCCAGCAGCCTCCTACAGGGGATGGGCCCTGAAGCTTTCTTT
.,.,TRBJ2-1,TRBV18,CASSPTGDYNEQFF,TGTGCCAGCTCACCAACGGGGGACTACAATGAGCAGTTCTTC
TRBD1,few,TRBJ1-6,TRBV10-3,CAIRGQEYRNSPLHF,TGTGCCATCAGGGGACAGGAATACCGAAATTCACCCCTCCACTTT
TRBD1,.,TRBJ1-5,TRBV3-1/TRBV3-2,CASSPGQGGIQPQHF,TGTGCCAGCAGCCCCGGACAGGGCGGGATTCAGCCCCAGCATTTT
TRBD2,.,TRBJ2-3,TRBV5-6,CASSRAGVDTQYF,TGTGCCAGCAGCCGAGCGGGAGTAGATACGCAGTATTTT
TRBD2,.,TRBJ2-1,TRBV30,CAWKGTSLEQFF,TGTGCCTGGAAAGGGACTAGCCTTGAGCAGTTCTTC
TRBD2,.,TRBJ2-4,TRBV3-1/TRBV3-2,CASSPRGAGGPGIQYF,TGTGCCAGCAGCCCCCGAGGGGCGGGAGGGCCGGGCATTCAGTACTTC
.,.,TRBJ1-1,TRBV20-1,CSARLRREAFF,TGCAGTGCTAGACTTCGGAGGGAAGCTTTCTTT
TRBD1,.,TRBJ1-2,TRBV7-9,CASSSTGTERDYTF,TGTGCCAGCAGCTCGACCGGGACAGAAAGGGACTACACCTTC
.,.,TRBJ2-2,TRBV28,CASSLLGELFF,TGTGCCAGCAGTTTGCTAGGGGAGCTGTTTTTT
TRBD2,.,TRBJ2-7,TRBV6-5,CASNLAVSYEQYF,TGTGCCAGCAATCTAGCGGTCTCCTACGAGCAGTACTTC
.,.,TRBJ2-7,TRBV25-1,CASKNSGIEEQYF,TGTGCCAGCAAAAACTCAGGGATTGAGGAGCAGTACTTC
TRBD1,.,TRBJ2-1,TRBV29-1,CSVEKTGINEQFF,TGCAGCGTTGAAAAGACAGGGATTAATGAGCAGTTCTTC